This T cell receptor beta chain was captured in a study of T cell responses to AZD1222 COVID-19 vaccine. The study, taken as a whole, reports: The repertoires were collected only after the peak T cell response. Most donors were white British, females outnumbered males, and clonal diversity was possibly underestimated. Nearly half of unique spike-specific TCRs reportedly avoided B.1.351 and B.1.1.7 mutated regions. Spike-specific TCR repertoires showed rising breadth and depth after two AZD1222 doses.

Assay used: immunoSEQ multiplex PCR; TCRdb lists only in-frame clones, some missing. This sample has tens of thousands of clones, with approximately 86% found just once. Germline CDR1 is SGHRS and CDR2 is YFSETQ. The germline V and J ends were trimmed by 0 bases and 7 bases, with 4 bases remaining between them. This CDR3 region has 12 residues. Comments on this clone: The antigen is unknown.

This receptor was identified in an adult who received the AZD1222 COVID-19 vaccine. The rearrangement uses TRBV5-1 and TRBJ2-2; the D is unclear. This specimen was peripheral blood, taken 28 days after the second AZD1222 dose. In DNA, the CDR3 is TGCGCCAGCAGCTTGGACTTCGGGGAGCTGTTTTTT. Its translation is CASSLDFGELFF.